Listed below are T cell receptor beta chains from one sample, sequenced in a study of OX40 agonist ivuxolimab in advanced cancers. Profiling relied on immunoSEQ multiplex PCR, and the TCRdb table lists in-frame clones only, not all of them. The sample has over 95,000 clones, around 90% seen once. This specimen was CD4+ or CD8+ T cells sorted from blood, taken in a trial of the OX40 agonist ivuxolimab. These receptors were taken from an adult with an advanced solid tumor such as melanoma, head and neck, liver or kidney cancer. Both conserved end residues are part of each CDR3. D genes are given only for firm matches. Clone size appears in some rows only: once, few, many, or a class for an expanded clone.

v_gene	d_gene	abundance	j_gene	CDR3nt	CDR3aa
TRBV5-4	TRBD2	.	TRBJ2-1	TGTGCCAGCAGCGAGGCCGGGACTAGTAGCAATGAGCAGTTCTTC	CASSEAGTSSNEQFF
TRBV4-2	TRBD1	.	TRBJ2-7	TGTGCCAGCAGCCATAATGGAGGACAGGGGGACGAGCAGTACTTC	CASSHNGGQGDEQYF
TRBV18	.	.	TRBJ2-5	TGTGCCAGCTCACCAGTAAGGGAGGAGACCCAGTACTTC	CASSPVREETQYF
TRBV9	TRBD2	.	TRBJ2-5	TGTGCCAGCAGCGCCGGGGGCCTAGCGGGGGGCTCCGGGGAGACCCAGTACTTC	CASSAGGLAGGSGETQYF
TRBV7-6	.	.	TRBJ2-7	TGTGCCAGCAGCTTAGATGGGGCGCATGGGTACGAGCAGTACTTC	CASSLDGAHGYEQYF
TRBV7-2	TRBD1	.	TRBJ1-3	TGTGCCAGCAGCTTAGGGGGGACAGGGATGAGAAACACCATATATTTT	CASSLGGTGMRNTIYF
TRBV25-1	.	.	TRBJ2-7	TGTGCCAGCGGACGGGACGGAGCAGTTTACGAGCAGTACTTC	CASGRDGAVYEQYF
TRBV30	.	.	TRBJ2-7	TGTGCCTGGAGTGTTCGTTACGAGCAGTACTTC	CAWSVRYEQYF
TRBV28	TRBD2	.	TRBJ2-2	TGTGCCAGCAGTCCCCCACTAGCGGGGGGCCTCACCGGGGAGCTGTTTTTT	CASSPPLAGGLTGELFF
TRBV28	.	.	TRBJ2-1	TGTGCCAGCAGGTCCGGGACCTTTTCCTACAATGAGCAGTTCTTC	CASRSGTFSYNEQFF
TRBV11-3	TRBD2	once	TRBJ2-3	TGTGCCAGCAGCTTAGGAGCAGCGGGGGGCTTTAGCACAGATACGCAGTATTTT	CASSLGAAGGFSTDTQYF
TRBV9	.	.	TRBJ1-6	TGTGCCAGCAGCGCCGGACACGGGGATTCACCCCTCCACTTT	CASSAGHGDSPLHF
TRBV21-1	.	.	TRBJ1-2	TGTGCCAGCAGCAAAAAGGGAAATAACTATGGCTACACCTTC	CASSKKGNNYGYTF
TRBV5-6	.	.	TRBJ2-3	TGTGCCAGCAGCTTGAGCTGGGATTATACGCAGTATTTT	CASSLSWDYTQYF
TRBV30	.	.	TRBJ1-1	TGTGCCTGGAGTGTGAGTATTCAAGCTTTCTTT	CAWSVSIQAFF
TRBV9	.	.	TRBJ2-1	TGTGCCAGCAGCCCTCGGTTGGGGGTGACCAATGAGCAGTTCTTC	CASSPRLGVTNEQFF
TRBV7-2	.	.	TRBJ2-3	TGTGCCAGCAGCTCCTCATTACTATCCACAGATACGCAGTATTTT	CASSSSLLSTDTQYF
TRBV5-1	.	.	TRBJ2-2	TGCGCCAGCAGCCGGAGACAGTGGGTGAACACCGGGGAGCTGTTTTTT	CASSRRQWVNTGELFF
TRBV9	TRBD2	.	TRBJ2-1	TGTGCCAGCAGCGTGGGGATCCAACTAGCGGGGACCTACAATGAGCAGTTCTTC	CASSVGIQLAGTYNEQFF
TRBV30	.	.	TRBJ1-6	TGTGCCTGGAGTAGAACAGGAGGTTCACCCCTCCACTTT	CAWSRTGGSPLHF
TRBV5-1	.	.	TRBJ2-3	TGCGCCAGCAGCAGACAGGAGAACACAGATACGCAGTATTTT	CASSRQENTDTQYF
TRBV5-1	TRBD2	.	TRBJ2-1	TGCGCCAGCAGCATTAGCGGGGGGGCCTACAATGAGCAGTTCTTC	CASSISGGAYNEQFF
TRBV18	TRBD1	.	TRBJ2-7	TGTGCCAGCTCAGCGACAGGGATCACCTACGAGCAGTACTTC	CASSATGITYEQYF
TRBV12-1	.	.	TRBJ1-4	TGTGCCCTTCGAAACGGGATACAGGGACTCACACCTGGAGGTGAAAAACTGTTTTTT	CALRNGIQGLTPGGEKLFF
TRBV6-6	TRBD1	.	TRBJ1-2	TGTGCCAGCAGCGGGACAGGGACCGAGGCTAACGGCTACACCTTC	CASSGTGTEANGYTF
TRBV7-6	.	.	TRBJ1-6	TGTGCCAGCAGTTCATATAATTCACCCCTCCACTTT	CASSSYNSPLHF
TRBV6-1	TRBD1	.	TRBJ1-2	TGTGCCAGCAGGAAAGATCAGGGGGCGATGGATGGCTACACCTTC	CASRKDQGAMDGYTF
TRBV11-2	.	.	TRBJ2-7	TGTGCCAGCAGCTCGCCGGGGGCCTACGAGCAGTACTTC	CASSSPGAYEQYF
TRBV27	.	few	TRBJ1-5	TGTGCCAGCAGCCGCAAGACAGGAAATCAGCCCCAGCATTTT	CASSRKTGNQPQHF
TRBV11-2	.	.	TRBJ1-1	TGTGCCAGCAGCCAAAACCAAATGAACACTGAAGCTTTCTTT	CASSQNQMNTEAFF
TRBV6-5	.	.	TRBJ2-2	TGTGCCAGCGCCGTGAAGATGGGTGCCGGGGAGCTGTTTTTT	CASAVKMGAGELFF
TRBV5-1	.	.	TRBJ1-5	TGCGCCAGCAGCTTGGTACCCTTTGACGGCAATCAGCCCCAGCATTTT	CASSLVPFDGNQPQHF
TRBV7-2	.	once	TRBJ2-3	TGTGCCACGAAACCGGGGGGCACAGATACGCAGTATTTT	CATKPGGTDTQYF
TRBV6-5	.	.	TRBJ2-7	TGTGCCAGCAGTTACCATGGGGACCTTCCCTACGAGCAGTACTTC	CASSYHGDLPYEQYF
TRBV7-3	.	once	TRBJ1-5	TGTGCCAGCAGCTTAAAGGCCGGGTCCCACTGGCATTTT	CASSLKAGSHWHF
TRBV6-6	.	.	TRBJ2-5	TGTGCCAGCAAATTTCTTCTGTTGGAGACCCAGTACTTC	CASKFLLLETQYF
TRBV7-2	.	.	TRBJ2-5	TGTGCCAGCAGCCCCATGCCATTGGGGATTGGAGAGACCCAGTACTTC	CASSPMPLGIGETQYF
TRBV11-2	.	once	TRBJ2-3	TGTGCCAGCAGCCCAACGCTAGCCGTCTCAGATACGCAGTATTTT	CASSPTLAVSDTQYF
TRBV29-1	.	few	TRBJ1-2	TGCAGCGTCTTGAAGAGCCCACAGTCAAACTATGGCTACACCTTC	CSVLKSPQSNYGYTF
TRBV28	.	.	TRBJ1-1	TGTGCCAGCATTGAAAGGGCAGAGGCTTTCTTT	CASIERAEAFF
TRBV2	.	.	TRBJ2-7	TGTGCCAGCAGTGAAGACCGAAGCGGACCCCGGGACGAGCAGTACTTC	CASSEDRSGPRDEQYF
TRBV7-2	.	.	TRBJ1-1	TGTGCCAGCAGCCGAGGGGGAGAAACTGAAGCTTTCTTT	CASSRGGETEAFF
TRBV7-9	TRBD1	.	TRBJ2-5	TGTGCCAGCAGCCCAGGACAGGGACGAGAGACCCAGTACTTC	CASSPGQGRETQYF
TRBV7-2	TRBD1	.	TRBJ1-5	TGTGCCAGCAGCTTAAGACAGGGGAATCAGCCCCAGCATTTT	CASSLRQGNQPQHF
TRBV19	.	.	TRBJ2-7	TGTGCCAGTAGTGCAACCGGGACAAGAGCCTACGAGCAGTACTTC	CASSATGTRAYEQYF
TRBV30	TRBD1	.	TRBJ1-6	TGTGCCTGGGCGCCGGGACAGTCGAATTCACCCCTCCACTTT	CAWAPGQSNSPLHF
TRBV28	.	.	TRBJ2-3	TGTGCCACCAAAAAGACAGCGAGCACAGATACGCAGTATTTT	CATKKTASTDTQYF
TRBV18	.	.	TRBJ2-3	TGTGCCAGCTCACCTCAGGACATAATCACAGATACGCAGTATTTT	CASSPQDIITDTQYF
TRBV27	TRBD1	.	TRBJ2-7	TGTGCCACCCGATCCGGGACAGGGGGCGCAGGGAGGATCCACGAGCAGTACTTC	CATRSGTGGAGRIHEQYF
TRBV5-4	.	once	TRBJ2-5	TGTGCCAGCAGCTCGTCTGAGACCCAGTACTTC	CASSSSETQYF
TRBV7-2	.	.	TRBJ1-2	TGTGCCAGCAGCTTACTAGAGGGAGGTGGCTACACCTTC	CASSLLEGGGYTF
TRBV7-2	.	.	TRBJ2-3	TGTGCCAGCAGCTGGGGCTTCACAGATACGCAGTATTTT	CASSWGFTDTQYF
TRBV4-2	.	.	TRBJ2-5	TGTGCCAGCAGCCAAGAGGCCTCGTCAGGTCAAGAGACCCAGTACTTC	CASSQEASSGQETQYF
TRBV11-2	TRBD1	.	TRBJ1-1	TGTGCCAGCAGGCCTACCGACCGACAGGGGGCGAACACTGAAGCTTTCTTT	CASRPTDRQGANTEAFF
TRBV11-2	TRBD2	.	TRBJ2-2	TGTGCCAGCAACTCCCTCAAGGGGCTAGCGGGGGCCACCACCGGGGAGCTGTTTTTT	CASNSLKGLAGATTGELFF
TRBV27	.	.	TRBJ2-6	TGTGCCAGCAGTTTCGAGGGAGCTGGGGCCAACGTCCTGACTTTC	CASSFEGAGANVLTF
TRBV7-2	.	.	TRBJ2-1	TGTGCCAGCAGCTCATTCTCCTACAATGAGCAGTTCTTC	CASSSFSYNEQFF
TRBV14	TRBD1	once	TRBJ2-5	TGTGCCAGCAGCCAAGGACAGGGGGCATGGGAGACCCAGTACTTC	CASSQGQGAWETQYF
TRBV14	.	.	TRBJ1-4	TGTGCCAGCAGCCAAGATCGGGGGAAAAAACTGTTTTTT	CASSQDRGKKLFF
TRBV19	.	.	TRBJ1-5	TGTGCCAGTAGTATAGTAGGAGGGAGTGACAATCAGCCCCAGCATTTT	CASSIVGGSDNQPQHF